A selection of T cell receptor beta chains follows, all from one sample in a study of blood T cell repertoires in COVID-19. The table came from immunoSEQ multiplex PCR; TCRdb's copy has only in-frame clones and leaves some out. Of more than 80,000 clones listed, 65% to 75% are singletons. What was sequenced was peripheral blood. The receptor set was obtained from a human donor with acute or convalescent COVID-19. The donor label of this sample is uncertain. Both conserved end residues are part of each CDR3. The D gene is left open where the match is weak. Size is omitted from some rows. Given values are once, few, many or a class for expanded clones.

D	size	V	J	CDR3	DNA
-	-	TRBV6-1	TRBJ1-2	CASSEAHRGHGYTF	TGTGCCAGCAGTGAAGCCCACCGTGGGCATGGCTACACCTTC
TRBD2	-	TRBV27	TRBJ2-3	CASSLMAGGPGTDTQYF	TGTGCCAGCAGTTTAATGGCGGGGGGGCCGGGCACAGATACGCAGTATTTT
-	-	TRBV7-6	TRBJ1-6	CASSLWADNNSPLHF	TGTGCCAGCAGCTTGTGGGCGGACAATAATTCACCCCTCCACTTT
TRBD1	-	TRBV5-1	TRBJ2-5	CASSQRTGGETQYF	TGCGCCAGCAGCCAACGGACAGGTGGAGAGACCCAGTACTTC
TRBD2	-	TRBV11-2	TRBJ2-7	CASSRGTTWSYEQYF	TGTGCCAGCAGTCGCGGGACTACATGGTCCTACGAGCAGTACTTC
TRBD1	-	TRBV11-2	TRBJ1-6	CASSLDRTGINSPLHF	TGTGCCAGCAGCTTAGATCGGACAGGCATTAATTCACCCCTCCACTTT
TRBD1	-	TRBV2	TRBJ2-2	CASSRGKGAGTGELFF	TGTGCCAGCAGCCGAGGGAAGGGGGCTGGCACCGGGGAGCTGTTTTTT
-	-	TRBV11-2	TRBJ2-2	CASSLWRGNTGELFF	TGTGCCAGCAGCTTATGGCGGGGTAACACCGGGGAGCTGTTTTTT
-	-	TRBV11-2	TRBJ2-5	CASSLGRRDSQETQYF	TGTGCCAGCAGCTTAGGGAGGCGGGACTCGCAAGAGACCCAGTACTTC
-	-	TRBV3-1/TRBV3-2	TRBJ2-5	CASSQDPLKLEYQETQYF	TGTGCCAGCAGCCAAGATCCTCTAAAGTTGGAGTACCAAGAGACCCAGTACTTC
-	-	TRBV4-1	TRBJ2-2	CASSQVEPKRGGELFF	TGCGCCAGCAGCCAAGTTGAGCCGAAACGGGGCGGGGAGCTGTTTTTT
TRBD1	-	TRBV4-1	TRBJ1-6	CASSQDIRQGFSPLHF	TGCGCCAGCAGCCAAGATATCCGACAGGGGTTTTCACCCCTCCACTTT
-	-	TRBV6-6	TRBJ1-5	CASSQGQGRNQPQHF	TGTGCCAGCAGCCAGGGCCAGGGTCGCAATCAGCCCCAGCATTTT
TRBD1	-	TRBV11-2	TRBJ1-5	CASSLDRGSQPQHF	TGTGCCAGCAGCTTAGACAGGGGGAGTCAGCCCCAGCATTTT
-	-	TRBV7-9	TRBJ1-1	CASSLGGASTEAFF	TGTGCCAGCAGCTTAGGGGGCGCGAGTACTGAAGCTTTCTTT
-	few	TRBV6-5	TRBJ1-2	CASSTRAGDGYTF	TGTGCCAGCAGCACTCGGGCAGGGGATGGCTACACCTTC
-	-	TRBV6-5	TRBJ1-1	CASSFRGNTEAFF	TGTGCCAGCAGCTTCAGGGGGAACACTGAAGCTTTCTTT
-	-	TRBV5-4	TRBJ1-2	CASSLLGAGGYTF	TGTGCCAGCAGTTTACTGGGGGCAGGGGGCTACACCTTC
TRBD1	few	TRBV3-1/TRBV3-2	TRBJ2-5	CASTQGGQARTQETQYF	TGTGCCAGCACCCAGGGTGGACAGGCCAGAACCCAAGAGACCCAGTACTTC
-	-	TRBV3-1/TRBV3-2	TRBJ2-7	CASSQQGYEQYF	TGTGCCAGCAGCCAACAGGGGTACGAGCAGTACTTC
-	-	TRBV4-1	TRBJ1-1	CASSQGPGHSLLNTEAFF	TGCGCCAGCAGCCAAGGTCCCGGACATAGCCTCTTAAACACTGAAGCTTTCTTT
TRBD1	-	TRBV6-6	TRBJ1-5	CASSPEDRGPNQPQHF	TGTGCCAGCAGCCCCGAGGACAGGGGGCCCAATCAGCCCCAGCATTTT
TRBD1	few	TRBV7-2	TRBJ2-1	CASSFTGANEQFF	TGTGCCAGCAGTTTCACAGGGGCGAATGAGCAGTTCTTC
-	few	TRBV19	TRBJ1-1	CASSWGGLNTEAFF	TGTGCCAGTAGTTGGGGGGGACTGAACACTGAAGCTTTCTTT
TRBD1	-	TRBV6-5	TRBJ2-5	CASSPGQAEETQYF	TGTGCCAGCAGCCCCGGACAGGCAGAAGAGACCCAGTACTTC
-	few	TRBV18	TRBJ1-4	CASSPSRTFASATNEKLFF	TGTGCCAGCTCACCGTCTCGGACATTTGCCTCTGCAACTAATGAAAAACTGTTTTTT
-	-	TRBV4-1	TRBJ2-3	CASSQGGPGDTQYF	TGCGCCAGCAGCCAAGGGGGGCCAGGAGATACGCAGTATTTT
TRBD2	-	TRBV19	TRBJ2-1	CASSIGVSGRHNEQFF	TGTGCCAGTAGTATAGGAGTTAGCGGGAGACACAATGAGCAGTTCTTC
-	-	TRBV5-1	TRBJ1-3	CASSLTGTGSGNTIYF	TGCGCCAGCAGCCTTACAGGGACGGGCTCTGGAAACACCATATATTTT
-	few	TRBV15	TRBJ1-2	CATSRDQTTIYGYTF	TGTGCCACCAGCAGAGACCAAACTACAATCTATGGCTACACCTTC
TRBD1	-	TRBV28	TRBJ1-4	CASSRGGQGSEKLFF	TGTGCCAGCAGCCGCGGGGGACAGGGGAGTGAAAAACTGTTTTTT
TRBD1	-	TRBV19	TRBJ2-2	CASSTDRGPGELFF	TGTGCCAGTAGTACCGACAGGGGTCCCGGGGAGCTGTTTTTT
TRBD1	-	TRBV5-1	TRBJ1-5	CASSLQPGQGQPQHF	TGCGCCAGCAGCTTACAACCGGGACAGGGTCAGCCCCAGCATTTT
-	few	TRBV5-1	TRBJ2-5	CASSANPGGQETQYF	TGCGCCAGCAGCGCGAATCCAGGGGGGCAAGAGACCCAGTACTTC
TRBD1	-	TRBV30	TRBJ1-5	CAWSKGQGMNQPQHF	TGTGCCTGGAGTAAGGGACAGGGAATGAATCAGCCCCAGCATTTT
-	-	TRBV19	TRBJ1-5	CASTPRRGGRGGNQPQHF	TGTGCCAGTACCCCCCGGAGGGGGGGGCGCGGGGGCAATCAGCCCCAGCATTTT
TRBD1	-	TRBV7-9	TRBJ2-1	CASSSLQGTSYNEQFF	TGTGCCAGCAGCTCTCTACAGGGGACCTCCTACAATGAGCAGTTCTTC
TRBD1	-	TRBV6-5	TRBJ1-6	CASSYQGQLSGSPLHF	TGTGCCAGCAGTTATCAGGGACAGCTATCAGGTTCACCCCTCCACTTT
-	few	TRBV14	TRBJ1-1	CASSQALVGVNTEAFF	TGTGCCAGCAGCCAAGCCCTAGTGGGAGTGAACACTGAAGCTTTCTTT
TRBD1	once	TRBV18	TRBJ1-5	CASSPSRDRVQPQHF	TGTGCCAGCTCACCGTCCCGGGACAGGGTTCAGCCCCAGCATTTT